These 16 T cell receptor beta chains originate from one sample sequenced in a study of shared clonotypes between healthy human individuals. Generated by immunoSEQ multiplex PCR, the TCRdb table keeps only in-frame clones and is missing some. The repertoire consists of over a million clones, with more than 65% occurring once and the leading ten covering about 1.5%. The sequencing input was memory CD4+ T cells sorted from blood. The subset: CD45RA-negative fraction. The source of these receptors is a young man in good health.

This clone was observed a handful of times. The chain recombines TRBV5-5 with TRBJ1-4; TRBD1 might be the D (5 bases). The V end lost 10 bases, the J end lost 6 bases, and 16 bases lay between the germline ends. CDR3 length equals 13 residues. From germline, CDR1 is SGHKS and CDR2 YYEKEE (reference sequence). The CDR3 DNA is TGTGCCTCTACTCATGGGGGGGATGAAAAACTGTTTTTT. This codes for CASTHGGDEKLFF.

DNA for the CDR3: TGCGCCAGCAGCCAAGATCAGGATAGCGGGAGAGTTTATACGCAGTATTTT. This sequence encodes CASSQDQDSGRVYTQYF. This chain uses TRBV4-1 with TRBJ2-3; TRBD2 matches 9 bases. Germline-derived CDR1 and CDR2 are MGHRA and YSYEKL. The CDR3 is 17 amino acids. Germline trimming cut 0 bases from V and 7 bases from J; bases unmatched to any gene: 11.

This clone came up once. The sample contains more than one DNA sequence encoding this CDR3. The gene calls are TRBV6-1 and TRBJ2-7, with 9 positions matching TRBD1. Unmatched junction bases numbered 7, after V lost 3 bases and J lost 4 bases. CDR1 and CDR2 (germline): MNHNS, SASEGT. This CDR3 contains 15 residues. CDR3 DNA sequence: TGTGCCAGCAGTGATCCCGGGACAGGGACTTACGAGCAGTACTTC. Translated, it gives CASSDPGTGTYEQYF.

The chain has TRBV5-1 and TRBJ2-4, with 9 bases fitting TRBD2. Germline CDR1 reads SGHRS; CDR2 reads YFSETQ. Trimming removed 3 bases from V and 1 base from J; junction bases left unmatched: 17. The CDR3 consists of 20 residues. The CDR3 loop is CASSSPGGGRALFAKNIQYF. The CDR3 nucleotides read TGCGCCAGCAGCTCCCCGGGGGGCGGGAGGGCCCTCTTCGCCAAAAACATTCAGTACTTC.

The gene calls are TRBV7-6 and TRBJ2-1, with D possibly TRBD2 on 5 matching bases. V shed 1 base and J shed 1 base, with 11 bases lying between them. The CDR3 spans 16 residues. The germline CDR1 and CDR2 sequences are SGHVS and FNYEAQ. The CDR3 here is CASSLGTPLSYNEQFF. In nucleotides, the CDR3 is TGTGCCAGCAGCTTAGGGACTCCTCTATCCTACAATGAGCAGTTCTTC.

The rearrangement joins TRBV4-1 to TRBJ2-7; D is uncertain. CDR1 and CDR2 from the germline V gene are MGHRA and YSYEKL. The CDR3 covers 14 residues. The V end was cut by 5 bases, the J end by 6 bases, with 17 bases between. The CDR3 reads CASSETRARVEQYF. CDR3 DNA: TGCGCCAGCAGCGAGACCCGGGCCCGGGTCGAGCAGTACTTC.

V and J are TRBV11-1 and TRBJ2-7; 8 bases are a match to TRBD1. Germline lookup yields CDR1 SGHAT and CDR2 FQDESV (reference sequence). The CDR3 loop spans 14 amino acids. The V gene end was trimmed by 6 bases and the J gene end by 0 bases; junction bases not matched to a gene: 4. The CDR3 region is CASSRQGSSYEQYF. DNA for the CDR3: TGTGCCAGCAGTCGACAGGGGAGCTCCTACGAGCAGTACTTC.

This chain connects TRBV5-3 to TRBJ2-5; possibly TRBD1 for D (5 bases). TRBV5-3 has ORF status, its function being uncertain. Trimming left V 1 base short and J 1 base short, with 11 bases between. This CDR3 is built from 15 residues. CDR3 sequence (DNA): TGTGCCAGAAGCTTGCCGGACATATCCCAAGAGACCCAGTACTTC. Protein product: CARSLPDISQETQYF.

This chain links TRBV5-1 with TRBJ2-1; the match to TRBD1 covers 10 bases. Germline CDR1 reads SGHRS; CDR2 reads YFSETQ. The junction had 4 bases not matched to a gene; V was cut back by 0 bases and J by 7 bases. The CDR3 consists of 15 residues. CDR3 nucleotides: TGCGCCAGCAGCTTGGGACAGGGGGCTGTAAATGAGCAGTTCTTC. It codes for CASSLGQGAVNEQFF. Filled out from reference TRBV5-1 and TRBJ2-1, the complete variable domain reads KAGVTQTPRYLIKTRGQQVTLSCSPISGHRSVSWYQQTPGQGLQFLFEYFSETQRNKGNFPGRFSGRQFSNSRSEMNVSTLELGDSALYLCASSLGQGAVNEQFFGPGTRLTVL.

This chain joins TRBV18 and TRBJ2-2; D ambiguous. This CDR3 is 15 amino acids long. The V and J ends lost 6 bases and 6 bases respectively, with 17 bases between them. CDR1 and CDR2 from the germline V gene are KGHSH and LQKENI. In nucleotides, the CDR3 is TGTGCCAGCTCCCGCGGCGGACCCGTGGCCGGGGAGCTGTTTTTT. This translates into CASSRGGPVAGELFF.

V and J are TRBV6-5 and TRBJ2-6, with 8 positions matching TRBD1. CDR1 MNHEY and CDR2 SVGAGI come from the germline V gene. V lost 2 bases to trimming and J lost 12 bases; unmatched junction nucleotides: 3. The CDR3 is 13 residues long. CDR3 nucleotides: TGTGCCAGCAGTTACGGACAGGGAAGCGTCCTGACTTTC. It encodes CASSYGQGSVLTF.

V gene TRBV7-8 combines with J gene TRBJ1-3; possibly TRBD1 for D (5 bases). V lost 2 bases to trimming and J lost 1 base, with 15 bases between them. The CDR3 is 17 amino acids. Germline V lookup: CDR1 SGHVS, CDR2 FQNEAQ. The CDR3 DNA follows: TGTGCCAGCAGCTTAATCCCAACAGGATCTTCTGGAAACACCATATATTTT. As protein: CASSLIPTGSSGNTIYF.

J is TRBJ2-5 and V is TRBV18, with D possibly being TRBD2 (5 bases). This CDR3 spans 13 amino acids. Germline assignment: CDR1 KGHSH and CDR2 LQKENI. V was pared by 5 bases and J by 2 bases, with 9 bases between. The CDR3 spells CASSSSTQETQYF. The CDR3 bases are TGTGCCAGCTCATCTAGCACTCAAGAGACCCAGTACTTC.

V gene TRBV5-4 combines with J gene TRBJ1-6; no clear D. This CDR3 is built from 15 residues. The ends were cut back, 5 bases at V and 0 bases at J, with 9 bases in the middle. The V gene's germline CDR1 is SGHNT and CDR2 YYREEE (reference sequence). In DNA, the CDR3 is TGTGCCAGCAGGGCGGGGTCCTCCTATAATTCACCCCTCCACTTT. Encoded protein: CASRAGSSYNSPLHF.

In this sample, this clone turned up a few times. The rearrangement links TRBV5-4 to TRBJ2-5; TRBD2 matches at 10 bases. Germline assignment: CDR1 SGHNT and CDR2 YYREEE (reference sequence). The CDR3 is made up of 15 amino acids. The J segment lost 1 base and the V segment lost 1 base, leaving 1 base of the junction unmatched. The CDR3 DNA follows: TGTGCCAGCAGCTTGCCTAGCGGGAGCCAAGAGACCCAGTACTTC. Its translation: CASSLPSGSQETQYF.

The chain combines TRBV11-2 with TRBJ2-7, with 7 bases aligning to TRBD1. V was clipped by 7 bases and J by 2 bases; unmatched bases: 8. Germline values: CDR1 SGHAT, CDR2 FQNNGV. The CDR3 is 14 amino acids. In nucleotides, the CDR3 is TGTGCCAGCACCATGAACAGGGGAACCTACGAGCAGTACTTC. It yields the protein CASTMNRGTYEQYF.